These 23 T cell receptor beta chains came from one sample sequenced in a study of cytomegalovirus exposure and HLA in healthy donors. The PCR was carried out with 60 Vbeta primers and 13 Jbeta primers. TCRdb's table, derived via immunoSEQ multiplex PCR, lists solely in-frame clones and lacks some. Among roughly 180,000 clones listed, roughly 8.7% were seen once. The material sequenced was PBMCs. The source of these receptors is a woman in her thirties in good health and CMV-seropositive.

Comment on this clone: Other nucleotide sequences from this sample produce the same CDR3. The genes are TRBV2 and TRBJ2-7, with a weak D call TRBD1 (6 bases). The CDR3 contains 16 residues. CDR1 is SNHLY and CDR2 is FYNNEI in the germline V gene. Trimming took 1 base from V and 4 from J, leaving 17 bases between them. CDR3 in amino acids: CASSEGEGGNTYEQYF. CDR3 DNA: TGTGCCAGCAGTGAAGGAGAAGGGGGAAATACTTACGAGCAGTACTTC.

This clone was seen a few times. V is TRBV4-1 and J is TRBJ2-7, with D possibly TRBD1 on 5 matching bases. Per germline, CDR1 MGHRA and CDR2 YSYEKL. With 0 bases removed from V and 9 bases from J, the gap between germline ends came to 12 bases. The CDR3 is 13 amino acids. The CDR3 reads CASSQESQGGQYF. In DNA form, the CDR3 reads TGCGCCAGCAGCCAAGAGAGCCAGGGCGGGCAGTACTTC.

V usage is TRBV29-1 and J usage is TRBJ2-7; the match to TRBD1 covers 9 bases. This CDR3 region has 12 residues. V dropped 5 bases and J dropped 4; count of bases not matched to a gene: 3. Germline loops: CDR1 SQVTM, CDR2 ANQGSEA. CDR3 sequence (DNA): TGCAGCGTTCGGGACAGGGATTACGAGCAGTACTTC. It translates to CSVRDRDYEQYF.

This clone was counted only a few times. V and J are TRBV10-1 and TRBJ2-1; D perhaps matches TRBD2 (6 bases). The V and J ends lost 8 bases and 7 bases respectively, with 18 bases between them. Germline assignment: CDR1 WNHNN and CDR2 SYGVQD (reference sequence). This CDR3 is 14 amino acids long. For the CDR3, the DNA is TGCGCCAGCCCAGTACTCGGGAGAGGAAATGAGCAGTTCTTC. As protein: CASPVLGRGNEQFF.

This chain links TRBV9 with TRBJ1-3, with D possibly matching TRBD1 (5 bases). This CDR3 has 18 amino acids. V was cut by 4 bases and J by 3 bases, with 23 bases left in between. CDR1 and CDR2 from the germline V gene are SGDLS and YYNGEE. CDR3 amino acids: CASSPSGGSPALGNTIYF. The CDR3 nucleotides are TGTGCCAGCAGCCCTTCCGGGGGGTCCCCCGCTCTTGGAAACACCATATATTTT.

This clone was seen a handful of times. This chain joins TRBV7-2 and TRBJ2-5; D is possibly TRBD1 (6 bases). V lost 2 bases and J lost 5, with 9 bases in between. CDR1 is SGHTA and CDR2 is FQGNSA in the germline V gene. The CDR3 is made up of 13 amino acids. CDR3 coding DNA: TGTGCCAGCAGCTTAAATACAGGGGAGACCCAGTACTTC. It is translated as CASSLNTGETQYF.

The table lists this clone with a few counts. The V call is TRBV11-3, the J call TRBJ2-1; D might be TRBD1 (5 bases). Germline V gene sequence: CDR1 SGHNT, CDR2 YENEEA. Trimming took off 4 bases at V and 5 bases at J, with 15 bases between the two ends. The CDR3 contains 15 residues. The CDR3 loop reads CASSSDTSPHNEQFF. CDR3 nucleotide sequence: TGTGCCAGCAGCTCGGACACCTCACCCCACAATGAGCAGTTCTTC.

This clone has a handful of counts. V is TRBV7-2 and J is TRBJ1-1; unclear D gene. Germline values: CDR1 SGHTA, CDR2 FQGNSA. V lost 3 bases and J lost 10, with 9 bases in between. This CDR3 contains 11 residues. The CDR3 is CASSFARGAFF. The CDR3 DNA follows: TGTGCCAGCAGCTTTGCCCGAGGAGCTTTCTTT. Full variable domain (rest looked up from reference TRBV7-2 and TRBJ1-1): GAGVSQSPSNKVTEKGKDVELRCDPISGHTALYWYRQSLGQGLEFLIYFQGNSAPDKSGLPSDRFSAERTGGSVSTLTIQRTQQEDSAVYLCASSFARGAFFGQGTRLTVV.

This clone was seen a few times. The J gene is TRBJ2-1, the V gene TRBV30, with 8 bases identical to TRBD2. V lost 0 bases and J lost 12; bases outside the gene matches: 4. This CDR3 region has 12 residues. Germline loops: CDR1 GTSNPN, CDR2 SVGIG (reference sequence). This CDR3 reads CAWSVLAGGQFF. CDR3 nucleotide sequence: TGTGCCTGGAGTGTCCTAGCGGGCGGGCAGTTCTTC. The whole variable domain, remainder taken from reference TRBV30 and TRBJ2-1, is SQTIHQWPATLVQPVGSPLSLECTVEGTSNPNLYWYRQAAGRGLQLLFYSVGIGQISSEVPQNLSASRPQDRQFILSSKKLLLSDSGFYLCAWSVLAGGQFFGPGTRLTVL.

This clone has just a few counts. The gene calls are TRBV7-9 and TRBJ2-5; 8 nucleotides match TRBD2. The trim removed 5 bases at V and 2 bases at J, leaving 7 bases unmatched. The germline CDR1 and CDR2 sequences are SEHNR and FQNEAQ (reference sequence). There are 15 residues in the CDR3. CDR3 in DNA: TGTGCCAGCAGCCGAGACGGGGGGGGACAAGAGACCCAGTACTTC. Encoded protein: CASSRDGGGQETQYF.

Only a few counts were recorded for this clone. The chain has TRBV6-5 and TRBJ2-7, with a weak D call TRBD1 (6 bases). Germline CDR1 MNHEY, CDR2 SVGAGI. Trimming removed 2 bases from V and 2 bases from J, with 13 bases in between. This CDR3 is 15 amino acids long. The DNA for the CDR3 is TGTGCCAGCAGTTACGGGACATTTAGACCCTACGAGCAGTACTTC. Translation gives CASSYGTFRPYEQYF.

The rearrangement links TRBV10-1 to TRBJ1-1; 7 bases line up with TRBD1. Losses at the gene ends were 2 bases for V and 0 bases for J; bases not matched to a gene: 0. The CDR3 is 14 amino acids. The germline gives CDR1 WNHNN, CDR2 SYGVQD (reference sequence). Written as DNA, the CDR3 is TGCGCCAGCAGTGAGGACAGGGTGAACACTGAAGCTTTCTTT. Translating it yields CASSEDRVNTEAFF.

In its sample, this clone was seen a few times. J is TRBJ1-2 and V is TRBV27, with TRBD1 identical over 7 bases. The V segment lost 7 bases and the J segment 6 bases; nucleotides outside the gene matches: 8. Germline V gene lookup returns CDR1 MNHEY and CDR2 SMNVEV (reference sequence). This CDR3 is 13 amino acids long. The CDR3 region is CASKPGTDHGYTF. DNA for the CDR3: TGTGCCAGCAAACCCGGGACAGATCATGGCTACACCTTC.

The chain recombines TRBV5-5 with TRBJ2-2; a weak D match, TRBD2 (5 bases). V was cut by 0 bases and J by 4 bases, with 13 bases left in between. Germline V gene sequence: CDR1 SGHKS, CDR2 YYEKEE (reference sequence). The CDR3 extends over 16 amino acids. The CDR3 region has the DNA TGTGCCAGCAGCTTGGCCGGGGTAACTTCCACCGGGGAGCTGTTTTTT. Translated, it gives CASSLAGVTSTGELFF.

The chain recombines TRBV5-1 with TRBJ2-1; a weak D match, TRBD2 (6 bases). The germline V and J ends were trimmed by 3 bases and 1 base, with 11 bases remaining between them. Germline V gene data show CDR1 as SGHRS and CDR2 as YFSETQ. The length of the CDR3 is 15 residues. CDR3 coding DNA: TGCGCCAGCAGCTCCTATGGGGGGTCCTACAATGAGCAGTTCTTC. Encoded protein: CASSSYGGSYNEQFF. The full variable domain, rest sourced from reference TRBV5-1 and TRBJ2-1, is KAGVTQTPRYLIKTRGQQVTLSCSPISGHRSVSWYQQTPGQGLQFLFEYFSETQRNKGNFPGRFSGRQFSNSRSEMNVSTLELGDSALYLCASSSYGGSYNEQFFGPGTRLTVL.

The chain is built from TRBV6-5 and TRBJ1-1; 9 nucleotides agree with TRBD1. Trimming cost V 5 bases and J 6 bases; bases outside gene matches: 4. From germline, CDR1 is MNHEY and CDR2 SVGAGI. CDR3 size: 13 residues. The CDR3 DNA follows: TGTGCCAGCAGTCGACAGGGGGGAGCTGAAGCTTTCTTT. It is translated as CASSRQGGAEAFF.

The table lists this clone with a few counts. The rearrangement uses TRBV28 and TRBJ1-1, with 9 bases matching TRBD1. Per the germline V gene, CDR1 is MDHEN and CDR2 is SYDVKM. CDR3 length: 14 residues. With V trimmed by 7 bases and J by 1 base, 4 bases remained unmatched. CDR3 nucleotides: TGTGCCAGCATTAAGACAGGGGGGAACACTGAAGCTTTCTTT. Encoded protein: CASIKTGGNTEAFF.

This clone was observed a few times. The V and J genes are TRBV15 and TRBJ1-4; D uncertain. The CDR3 has 15 amino acids. Looked up from germline, CDR1 is LNHNV and CDR2 is YYDKDF (reference sequence). Trimming took off 0 bases at V and 4 bases at J, with 9 bases between the two ends. The chain's CDR3 is CATSRDRSHNEKLFF. CDR3 in DNA: TGTGCCACCAGCAGAGATAGGAGTCATAATGAAAAACTGTTTTTT.

J is TRBJ1-1 and V is TRBV9; D remains unclear. The length of the CDR3 is 13 residues. The V end was cut by 3 bases, the J end by 1 base, with 7 bases between. CDR1 and CDR2 (germline): SGDLS, YYNGEE. The CDR3 spells CASSDGSNTEAFF. The CDR3 coding sequence is TGTGCCAGCAGCGACGGGTCGAACACTGAAGCTTTCTTT.

V and J are TRBV7-9 and TRBJ1-3; 8 bases are a match to TRBD1. CDR3 length: 18 residues. Germline assignment: CDR1 SEHNR and CDR2 FQNEAQ (reference sequence). J gave up 0 bases and V 4 bases, and 11 bases lay outside the gene matches. DNA for the CDR3: TGTGCCAGCAGCTGGAGAGTGGGACAGGACGACTCTGGAAACACCATATATTTT. Its protein product is CASSWRVGQDDSGNTIYF.

The rearrangement uses TRBV5-1 and TRBJ2-5; weak D call: TRBD2 (5 bases). Trimming left V 0 bases short and J 1 base short, with 7 bases between. This CDR3 spans 14 amino acids. Germline V gene data show CDR1 as SGHRS and CDR2 as YFSETQ. The CDR3 spells CASSLALAQETQYF. The CDR3 DNA is TGCGCCAGCAGCTTGGCGCTAGCCCAAGAGACCCAGTACTTC.

In this sample, this clone turned up a few times. The chain links TRBV29-1 to TRBJ2-2; a weak D match, TRBD2 (6 bases). This CDR3 is 14 amino acids long. Germline V gene sequence: CDR1 SQVTM, CDR2 ANQGSEA. Trimming removed 2 bases at V and 1 base at J, with 8 bases between. CDR3 bases: TGCAGCGTTGAACAGCGGGTGAACACCGGGGAGCTGTTTTTT. This sequence encodes CSVEQRVNTGELFF.

The CDR3 DNA sequence: TGTGCCAGCAGCCAAGATTCCGGACTAGCGGTTTTGACAAACACCGGGGAGCTGTTTTTT. This translates into CASSQDSGLAVLTNTGELFF. V and J are TRBV4-2 and TRBJ2-2; 10 bases line up with TRBD2. After removal of 0 bases from V and 2 bases from J, the junction contained 12 bases not matched to a gene. CDR3 length: 20 amino acids. Germline V gene data show CDR1 as LGHNA and CDR2 as YNFKEQ.